This TCR beta chain was found in a study of T cell changes during pregnancy in multiple sclerosis. The germline V gene encodes CDR1 MDHEN and CDR2 SYDVKM. CDR3 length: 13 residues. Trimming took 3 bases from V and 15 from J, leaving 18 bases between them. TCRdb keeps only in-frame clones here, not all; method: immunoSEQ multiplex PCR. The table shows 44,000 or so clones, with roughly 90% occurring only once. The sequence derives from a female donor in good health, enrolled as a control in a pregnancy study. The sample consisted of peripheral blood, taken in the first trimester of pregnancy. The genes are TRBV28 and TRBJ2-1, with a tentative D call TRBD1 (5 bases). CDR3 protein: CASSLRQNLVRFF. The CDR3 DNA follows: TGTGCCAGCAGTTTGAGACAGAACCTCGTTCGGTTCTTC.